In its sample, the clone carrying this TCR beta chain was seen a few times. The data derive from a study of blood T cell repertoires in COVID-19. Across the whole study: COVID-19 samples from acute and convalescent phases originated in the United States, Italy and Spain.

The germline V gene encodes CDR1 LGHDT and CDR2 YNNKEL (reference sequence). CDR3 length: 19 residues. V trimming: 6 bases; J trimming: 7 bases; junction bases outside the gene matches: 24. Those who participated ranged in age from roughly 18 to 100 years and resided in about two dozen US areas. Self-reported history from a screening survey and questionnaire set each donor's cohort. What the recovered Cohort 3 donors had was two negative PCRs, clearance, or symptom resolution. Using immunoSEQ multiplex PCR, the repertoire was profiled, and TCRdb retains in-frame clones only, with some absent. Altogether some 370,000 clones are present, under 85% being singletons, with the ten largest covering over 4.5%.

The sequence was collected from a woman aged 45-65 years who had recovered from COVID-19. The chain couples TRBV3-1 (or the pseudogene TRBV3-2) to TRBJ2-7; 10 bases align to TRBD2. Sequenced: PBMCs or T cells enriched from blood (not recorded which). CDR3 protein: CASREVSLAGTALVGEQYF. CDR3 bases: TGTGCCAGCAGAGAAGTCTCACTAGCGGGAACGGCCCTTGTAGGGGAGCAGTACTTC.